Listed below are T cell receptor beta chains from one sample, sequenced in a study of PD-1 blockade in classical Hodgkin lymphoma. Method: immunoSEQ multiplex PCR; TCRdb's copy keeps in-frame clones and lacks some. The repertoire holds around 36,000 clones, with around nine tenths as singletons. Sequenced material: CD4+ T cells from blood, taken at baseline. The source is a human donor with classical Hodgkin lymphoma. CDR3s include the opening cysteine and the closing phenylalanine or tryptophan. Each record gives: J gene, D gene, clone size, V gene, CDR3 protein, CDR3 DNA. D genes are given only for firm matches. Clone size is given for some rows only: seen once, a few or many times, or a class if the clone is expanded.

J: TRBJ1-2; D: .; size: .; V: TRBV6-5; CDR3: CASKQTGANYGYTF; DNA: TGTGCCAGCAAGCAGACAGGCGCAAACTATGGCTACACCTTC
J: TRBJ2-3; D: .; size: .; V: TRBV28; CDR3: CASSHPDTQYF; DNA: TGTGCCAGCAGTCACCCTGATACGCAGTATTTT
J: TRBJ2-7; D: .; size: .; V: TRBV28; CDR3: CASIKGGGYEQYF; DNA: TGTGCCAGCATCAAGGGAGGGGGCTACGAGCAGTACTTC
J: TRBJ1-1; D: .; size: .; V: TRBV21-1; CDR3: CASSRQGARYTEAFF; DNA: TGTGCCAGCAGCAGACAGGGGGCGAGGTACACTGAAGCTTTCTTT
J: TRBJ1-1; D: .; size: .; V: TRBV6-1; CDR3: CASSEQGMNTEAFF; DNA: TGTGCCAGCAGTGAGCAGGGTATGAACACTGAAGCTTTCTTT
J: TRBJ1-1; D: .; size: .; V: TRBV30; CDR3: CAWSIGLGTRDTEAFF; DNA: TGTGCCTGGAGTATTGGGTTGGGGACTCGGGACACTGAAGCTTTCTTT
J: TRBJ2-1; D: TRBD2; size: .; V: TRBV7-9; CDR3: CASTSLGNAGTSFNEQFF; DNA: TGTGCCAGCACCAGCTTAGGGAACGCCGGGACTAGCTTCAATGAGCAGTTCTTC
J: TRBJ1-5; D: .; size: .; V: TRBV19; CDR3: CASSIDPLRIRGGPNQPQHF; DNA: TGTGCCAGTAGTATAGATCCTCTTCGGATCCGGGGGGGCCCCAATCAGCCCCAGCATTTT
J: TRBJ2-1; D: .; size: once; V: TRBV2; CDR3: CASSVGPTRGEQFF; DNA: TGTGCCAGCAGTGTGGGCCCTACTAGGGGTGAGCAGTTCTTC
J: TRBJ2-5; D: .; size: .; V: TRBV5-1; CDR3: CASSLGGLETQYF; DNA: TGCGCCAGCAGCTTGGGAGGGCTTGAGACCCAGTACTTC
J: TRBJ1-5; D: .; size: .; V: TRBV19; CDR3: CASSTPKLSNQPQHF; DNA: TGTGCCAGTAGTACCCCCAAACTTAGCAATCAGCCCCAGCATTTT
J: TRBJ1-1; D: .; size: .; V: TRBV28; CDR3: CASSWVNGNTEAFF; DNA: TGTGCCAGCAGTTGGGTAAATGGTAACACTGAAGCTTTCTTT
J: TRBJ1-1; D: .; size: .; V: TRBV6-5; CDR3: CATQPGRLNTEAFF; DNA: TGTGCCACTCAACCGGGGCGTTTGAACACTGAAGCTTTCTTT
J: TRBJ1-1; D: .; size: once; V: TRBV5-4; CDR3: CASSSPGAVGTSDTEAFF; DNA: TGTGCCAGCAGCTCACCGGGGGCAGTAGGTACTTCGGACACTGAAGCTTTCTTT
J: TRBJ2-1; D: .; size: .; V: TRBV30; CDR3: CAKSNPVVDEQFF; DNA: TGTGCCAAGAGCAATCCGGTAGTAGATGAGCAGTTCTTC
J: TRBJ1-5; D: .; size: few; V: TRBV6-1; CDR3: CAGRAGNQPQHF; DNA: TGTGCCGGGAGGGCGGGGAATCAGCCCCAGCATTTT
J: TRBJ2-7; D: .; size: .; V: TRBV5-4; CDR3: CASSSPGRDEQYF; DNA: TGTGCCAGCAGCTCCCCGGGACGGGACGAGCAGTACTTC
J: TRBJ1-1; D: .; size: .; V: TRBV14; CDR3: CASSQVRGRTEAFF; DNA: TGTGCCAGCAGCCAAGTTCGGGGTCGGACTGAAGCTTTCTTT
J: TRBJ1-2; D: .; size: .; V: TRBV5-1; CDR3: CASTSRDDGDNYGYTF; DNA: TGCGCCAGCACGTCCCGGGACGACGGAGATAACTATGGCTACACCTTC
J: TRBJ1-2; D: TRBD1; size: .; V: TRBV7-9; CDR3: CASSIRRPTQGANGYTF; DNA: TGTGCCAGCAGCATCCGTCGACCTACACAGGGGGCAAATGGCTACACCTTC
J: TRBJ2-7; D: TRBD1; size: .; V: TRBV5-1; CDR3: CASRPDRGQGNHEQYF; DNA: TGCGCCAGCAGGCCGGATAGGGGACAGGGAAACCACGAGCAGTACTTC
J: TRBJ1-5; D: TRBD1; size: .; V: TRBV19; CDR3: CASGPLTGGSNQPQHF; DNA: TGTGCCAGTGGGCCGCTGACAGGGGGTAGCAATCAGCCCCAGCATTTT
J: TRBJ1-1; D: .; size: .; V: TRBV9; CDR3: CASSLRPAGVAFF; DNA: TGTGCCAGCAGCCTAAGGCCCGCAGGGGTAGCTTTCTTT
J: TRBJ1-1; D: .; size: .; V: TRBV6-4; CDR3: CASSDSKGGHLMNTEAFF; DNA: TGTGCCAGCAGTGACTCGAAGGGGGGCCATCTCATGAACACTGAAGCTTTCTTT
J: TRBJ1-1; D: .; size: once; V: TRBV5-1; CDR3: CASSSPPYGMNTEAFF; DNA: TGCGCCAGCAGCTCTCCCCCTTACGGAATGAACACTGAAGCTTTCTTT
J: TRBJ2-7; D: .; size: .; V: TRBV25-1; CDR3: CASSELDKTYEQYF; DNA: TGTGCCAGCAGTGAATTGGACAAGACTTACGAGCAGTACTTC
J: TRBJ1-4; D: .; size: .; V: TRBV5-1; CDR3: CASSLGPGLNEKLFF; DNA: TGCGCCAGCAGCTTGGGACCGGGATTAAATGAAAAACTGTTTTTT
J: TRBJ2-6; D: .; size: .; V: TRBV19; CDR3: CASSISSNVLTF; DNA: TGTGCCAGTAGTATAAGTTCCAACGTCCTGACTTTC
J: TRBJ2-7; D: .; size: .; V: TRBV5-6; CDR3: CASSLSGALPYEQYF; DNA: TGTGCCAGCAGCTTGTCAGGGGCCCTCCCTTACGAGCAGTACTTC
J: TRBJ1-5; D: .; size: .; V: TRBV28; CDR3: CASSLTDYQPQHF; DNA: TGTGCCAGCAGTCTTACAGACTATCAGCCCCAGCATTTT
J: TRBJ2-1; D: TRBD2; size: .; V: TRBV10-3; CDR3: CAISSGRLAGAREQFF; DNA: TGTGCCATCAGTTCAGGTCGACTAGCGGGAGCAAGAGAGCAGTTCTTC
J: TRBJ1-5; D: .; size: .; V: TRBV19; CDR3: CASSIDPGSNQPQHF; DNA: TGTGCCAGTAGTATCGATCCCGGTAGCAATCAGCCCCAGCATTTT
J: TRBJ2-2; D: .; size: once; V: TRBV28; CDR3: CASSPDTTNTGELFF; DNA: TGTGCCAGCAGTCCTGACACCACGAACACCGGGGAGCTGTTTTTT